This T cell receptor (beta chain) emerged from a study of cytomegalovirus exposure and HLA in healthy donors. Trimming removed 1 base from V and 3 bases from J; junction bases left unmatched: 7. Per the germline V gene, CDR1 is SNHLY and CDR2 is FYNNEI. CDR3 size: 16 residues. Findings and limits, study-wide: The CMV antigen specificity of a few CMV-associated chains was confirmed through in vitro analysis. Earlier results showed most TCR beta V segments being productive about 90% or about 30% of the time. In a later analysis, DRB1 alleles had the most associated TCRs; HLA-C alleles the fewest. Several of the most significant clusters appeared linked to common viral pathogens, based on a later analysis.

For this clone: What it recognizes is unknown.

In the PCR, 60 Vbeta and 13 Jbeta primers were used. Assay: immunoSEQ multiplex PCR; the TCRdb copy retains only in-frame clones and omits some. This sample has roughly 190,000 clones, with 81% found just once. Specimen: PBMCs. The origin of this receptor is a man aged 35 to 55 in good health and CMV-seropositive. V is TRBV2 and J is TRBJ2-3; TRBD2 aligns across 7 bases. The CDR3 DNA is TGTGCCAGCAGTGAAGGGGGGAGGGCGGGAACAGATACGCAGTATTTT. Its translation: CASSEGGRAGTDTQYF.